The entry below describes one TCR beta chain. Its target is unknown. From the reads, TCRdb called clonotypes with MiXCR, one entry per CDR3 protein. The sample lists fewer than 650,000 distinct CDR3 sequences, over 35% occurring once. This entry belongs to a study of T cell repertoires in cytomegalovirus infection. Per the germline V gene, CDR1 is SGHVS and CDR2 is FNYEAQ. The V and J ends lost 2 bases and 2 bases respectively, with 10 bases between them. The CDR3 is 15 amino acids. V and J are TRBV7-6 and TRBJ1-3; no clear D gene. The TCR was taken from a human donor in good health (CMV status not recorded). Some clones in this sample may be carry-over from other donors' samples. The sample in question was cultured PBMCs, obtained from culture after CMV antigen stimulation. CDR3 DNA sequence: TGTGCCAGCAGCTTACGCCAACAGACTGGAAACACCATATATTTT. This codes for CASSLRQQTGNTIYF.